One T cell receptor (beta chain) is described in this entry. No antigen is known for it. Per-base quality was not reported, and no clone a single base away is much larger than it. This entry comes from a study of T cell responses to AZD1222 COVID-19 vaccine (dated by TCRdb to the early 2020s). As for the study more broadly: AZD1222 recipients given second doses at about 4 weeks or at about 12 weeks were pooled, since spike-specific TCR depth and breadth were not found to differ between the two schedules. TCR sequencing covered roughly 230 trial participants: roughly 200 given two doses of AZD1222 and around 26 given two doses of MenACWY control vaccine. Trial participants were enrolled by age into subgroups of 18-55, 56-69 and 70-plus years, and around 150, 29 and 61 TCR-sequenced participants, respectively, were included in these subgroups. Findings and caveats that apply to the study as a whole: Participants were mostly white British, with more females than males. The authors suggested clonal diversity may have been underestimated. In the small 56-69-year group, the increase in depth fell short of significance, most likely because of low power. The vaccine-associated CD4 TCRs covered the entire spike protein, and the dominant responses fell in regions 160-218 and 743-854. Spike-specific TCR breadth and depth rose significantly after two AZD1222 doses compared with day 0 and with MenACWY recipients. Because no day 14 peak-response samples were available, the repertoires could be characterized only after the peak T cell response. Epitopes outside the regions mutated in the B.1.351 and B.1.1.7 variants were reportedly recognized by nearly half of the unique spike-specific TCRs. Conclusions about previously exposed vaccinees are limited, since just five or six AZD1222 recipients were seropositive for SARS-CoV-2 at baseline.

This specimen's time point label, interpreted: baseline before first vaccination. Vaccinee samples came from UK trials COV001 and COV002, including a single-blind randomized controlled phase 2/3 trial of AZD1222 (ChAdOx1 nCoV-19) in healthy adults. For TCRbeta chain sequencing, PBMC samples were collected from trial participants at day 0 and at day 28 after the second dose. CDR3 length: 14 amino acids, cysteine to phenylalanine. Only the CDR3 part of the read is kept: 42 bases, read in frame from the first base. Trimming takes 0 bases from V and 2 bases from J, and the germline ends sit 9 bases apart. CDR1 SGDLS and CDR2 YYNGEE were looked up in the germline V gene. The CDR3 regions of human TCRbeta chains were analyzed by immunosequencing. As for the original processing: Repertoire TCRs were checked for matches against a reference library of SARS-CoV-2-specific TCRs that had been generated using the MIRA antigen-specificity platform. Breadth meant the fraction of unique TCRs that were SARS-CoV-2-associated, whereas depth meant the fraction of total T cells that were SARS-CoV-2-associated. Using the MIRA data, each spike-specific TCR was mapped to the spike region that the TCR reacts to and placed in a CD4 or CD8 class. Log10-transformed breadth and depth values were compared by one-way ANOVA with Sidak's multiple comparisons tests. TCRdb limited this immuneACCESS table to in-frame rearrangements with V and J called. A share of clones is missing; checked studies link under half to unresolved V genes, and the rest is unexplained. V and J calls and clone size are those listed in that table; D and trimming were worked out from the DNA. The sample table lists about 140,000 clones, about 92% of them with a count of one. 3.1% of the sample rests with the top ten.

The receptor comes from an adult in good health. The sequenced sample was peripheral blood, obtained on day 0 of AZD1222 vaccination. This chain is built from TRBV9 and TRBJ2-7; the D gene lacks a confident call. The DNA sequence is as follows: TGTGCCAGCAGCGTAGAGGGCACCCCCTACGAGCAGTACTTC. It specifies CASSVEGTPYEQYF.